A selection of T cell receptor beta chains follows, all from one sample in a study of CD8+CD57+ T cells in acquired aplastic anemia. TCRdb analysed the reads with MiXCR anew, one entry per CDR3 protein. The sample consists of some 200,000 distinct CDR3 sequences, less than 75% of them appearing once. The sample consisted of sorted CD4+, CD8+, or CD8+CD57+ T cells (not recorded which) from PBMCs. These TCRs come from a human donor with aplastic anemia. The CDR3 runs from the conserved cysteine through the conserved F or W. A D gene is named only where the DNA matches it firmly. Rows may omit the clone size; those that give it use once, few, many or a size class.

TRBJ1-2 | TRBV15 | . | . | TGTGCCACCAGCAGACCTACCTGGGACACCCACTATGGCTACACCTTC | CATSRPTWDTHYGYTF
TRBJ1-2 | TRBV5-1 | . | few | TGCGCCAGCAGCTTGGCTGGGGGCGGCTACACCTTC | CASSLAGGGYTF
TRBJ2-1 | TRBV7-9 | . | . | TGTGCCAGCAGCTTAGAAGGGACTTCGTACAATGAGCAGTTCTTC | CASSLEGTSYNEQFF
TRBJ2-7 | TRBV15 | TRBD1 | . | TGTGCCACCAGCCGACGGACAGGGGGGTCTTTGGGTGAGCAGTACTTC | CATSRRTGGSLGEQYF
TRBJ1-2 | TRBV12-5 | . | . | TGTGCCAGCAGTTGGAACAGGAACTATGGCTACACCTTC | CASSWNRNYGYTF
TRBJ2-5 | TRBV19 | TRBD1 | . | TGTGCCAGTAGACCAGGACAGGGTCCAGAGACCCAGTACTTC | CASRPGQGPETQYF
TRBJ2-5 | TRBV24-1 | TRBD1 | once | TGTGCCACCAGTGACCCCCAGGGGGCCCCCCAGTACTTC | CATSDPQGAPQYF
TRBJ2-7 | TRBV9 | TRBD2 | many | TGTGCCAGCAGCGCCGGGACTAGTTCTTACGAGCAGTACTTC | CASSAGTSSYEQYF
TRBJ1-2 | TRBV7-9 | . | . | TGTGCCAGCAGCTCCAAACCGACGGATGCTAACTATGGCTACACCTTC | CASSSKPTDANYGYTF
TRBJ2-1 | TRBV15 | TRBD1 | many | TGTGCCACCAGCAGATGGGGCGCGGGACAGGAGTTTAGGGATGAGCAGTTCTTC | CATSRWGAGQEFRDEQFF
TRBJ2-3 | TRBV24-1 | . | few | TGTGCCACCAGTGGAGGACGGAGCACAGATACGCAGTATTTT | CATSGGRSTDTQYF
TRBJ1-2 | TRBV13 | . | many | TGTGCCAGCAGCGTCTCCTCTGGATCGGGAAACTATGGCTACACCTTC | CASSVSSGSGNYGYTF
TRBJ2-2 | TRBV30 | . | few | TGTGCCTGGAGACAGACAAACACCGGGGAGCTGTTTTTT | CAWRQTNTGELFF
TRBJ2-7 | TRBV6-1 | . | many | TGTGCCAGCAGTAAACTACTGGAGATTGGGCCCTACGAGCAGTACTTC | CASSKLLEIGPYEQYF
TRBJ2-5 | TRBV5-5 | . | . | TGTGCCAGCAGCACTGATGGGGAGACCCAGTACTTC | CASSTDGETQYF
TRBJ1-2 | TRBV7-3 | . | . | TGTGCCAGCAGATCCCCGCGGGGCTACACCTTC | CASRSPRGYTF
TRBJ2-1 | TRBV15 | TRBD1 | . | TGTGCCACCAGCAGCTCCAGGTCGGGACAGGTCCACGAGCAGTTCTTC | CATSSSRSGQVHEQFF
TRBJ1-1 | TRBV7-2 | . | . | TGTGCCAGCAGCTTAGTGAACAGGGTGTCTGAAGCTTTCTTT | CASSLVNRVSEAFF
TRBJ2-1 | TRBV20-1 | TRBD1 | few | TGCAGTGCTAGTAGGGGGCCTGAGCAGTTCTTC | CSASRGPEQFF
TRBJ1-6 | TRBV2 | TRBD1 | . | TGTGCCAGCAGTGCCCAGGGGACAGGTCGGGGTAATTCACCCCTCCACTTT | CASSAQGTGRGNSPLHF
TRBJ2-2 | TRBV2 | . | . | TGTGCCAGCCGCAAGGGGACCACGAACACCGGGGAGCTGTTTTTT | CASRKGTTNTGELFF
TRBJ1-1 | TRBV19 | . | . | TGTGCCAGTAACCGAGGGGGGGTGTGGAGGGACACTGAAGCTTTCTTT | CASNRGGVWRDTEAFF
TRBJ1-1 | TRBV10-3 | . | many | TGTGCCATCAGTGAGTCCCCCGGGACTGAAGCTTTCTTT | CAISESPGTEAFF
TRBJ2-7 | TRBV7-8 | TRBD2 | . | TGTGCCAGCAGCCCACTAGCGGGGGCGTTCGAGCAGTACTTC | CASSPLAGAFEQYF
TRBJ1-6 | TRBV20-1 | . | . | TGCAGTGCAAACAAGTATGAGAATAATTCACCCCTCCACTTT | CSANKYENNSPLHF
TRBJ1-1 | TRBV9 | . | . | TGTGCCAGCAGCCCCGGGTACACTGAAGCTTTCTTT | CASSPGYTEAFF
TRBJ2-7 | TRBV2 | . | . | TGTGCCAGCAGCCTTAGGCAAAATGGGGACGAGCAGTACTTC | CASSLRQNGDEQYF
TRBJ1-4 | TRBV19 | . | . | TGTGCCAGTAGTATAGGTTCAGGCGAGATGGGGAAACTGTTTTTT | CASSIGSGEMGKLFF
TRBJ2-1 | TRBV5-1 | TRBD1 | . | TGCGCCAGCAGCTTGGATGGACAGGGGGCGAATGAGCAGTTCTTC | CASSLDGQGANEQFF
TRBJ2-7 | TRBV24-1 | TRBD1 | few | TGTGCCACCAGTGATTCGGACAGGGACGAGCAGTACTTC | CATSDSDRDEQYF
TRBJ2-7 | TRBV11-2 | TRBD2 | few | TGTGCCAGCAGCTCTCCCCATAGCGGGGGGGCCTCCTACGAGCAGTACTTC | CASSSPHSGGASYEQYF
TRBJ2-5 | TRBV7-9 | TRBD1 | . | TGTGCCAGCAGCCGGGACAGGGACCTTCAAGATACCCAGTACTTC | CASSRDRDLQDTQYF
TRBJ2-7 | TRBV6-5 | . | . | TGTGCCAGCAGTTATGGTATGGAGCAGTACTTC | CASSYGMEQYF
TRBJ2-7 | TRBV7-9 | . | . | TGTGCCAGCAGCTTAGACAGGGTAAGGGCACGCGAGCAGTACTTC | CASSLDRVRAREQYF
TRBJ2-7 | TRBV20-1 | . | . | TGCAGTGCCCACCCACCGCGGCCTGACGAGCAGTACTTC | CSAHPPRPDEQYF
TRBJ1-5 | TRBV19 | . | . | TGTGCCAGTGGGGACGTTAGCAATCAGCCCCAGCATTTT | CASGDVSNQPQHF
TRBJ2-3 | TRBV10-2 | . | once | TGCGCCACGCGGACCCGCCTGGATACGCAGTATTTT | CATRTRLDTQYF
TRBJ1-6 | TRBV10-3 | TRBD1 | . | TGTGCCACCGGGACAGGAGGTTCACCCCTCCACTTT | CATGTGGSPLHF
TRBJ2-2 | TRBV19 | . | . | TGTGCCAGTACCACCAGGCATCCTGACAGAGGGGGTATCGGGGAGCTGTTTTTT | CASTTRHPDRGGIGELFF
TRBJ2-3 | TRBV2 | . | . | TGTGCCAGCGGTCCGGGACCCCAAGGTACGCAGTATTTT | CASGPGPQGTQYF
TRBJ2-5 | TRBV5-5 | . | . | TGTGCCAGCAGCCGAGTGAGTCTCGGGCGGGTACAAGAGACCCAGTACTTC | CASSRVSLGRVQETQYF
TRBJ1-5 | TRBV20-1 | . | . | TGCAGTGCTAGTGCGGGGGGGAACGGTCAGCCCCAGCATTTT | CSASAGGNGQPQHF
TRBJ2-3 | TRBV5-4 | . | . | TGTGCCAGCAGCCTCCCAAGCGGTCCGACAGATACGCAGTATTTT | CASSLPSGPTDTQYF
TRBJ2-1 | TRBV24-1 | . | . | TGTGCCACGTCTCGAGGTGGTTCCTACAATGAGCAGTTCTTC | CATSRGGSYNEQFF
TRBJ2-6 | TRBV5-1 | . | few | TGCGCCAGCAGCAAGACCGCTACGTCGGGGGCCAACGTCCTGACTTTC | CASSKTATSGANVLTF
TRBJ1-2 | TRBV29-1 | TRBD1 | . | TGCAGCGTTGAGGGGACAGGGGTAGGAGGCTACACCTTC | CSVEGTGVGGYTF
TRBJ2-7 | TRBV5-1 | . | many | TGCGCCAGCAGCTGGACAGCCTCCTACGAGCAGTACTTC | CASSWTASYEQYF
TRBJ1-2 | TRBV5-4 | TRBD1 | . | TGTGCCAGCAGCCTACAGACAGGGTGGAACTATGGCTACACCTTC | CASSLQTGWNYGYTF
TRBJ1-2 | TRBV7-6 | . | . | TGTGCCAGCAGCCCTCGCCCGGACAACTATGGCTACACCTTC | CASSPRPDNYGYTF
TRBJ2-3 | TRBV2 | TRBD1 | once | TGTGCCAGCAGAACGACGGACAGGGGGCAAGATACGCAGTATTTT | CASRTTDRGQDTQYF
TRBJ1-2 | TRBV29-1 | . | . | TGCAGCGTACCCCGGAGTGGGCCTTATGGCTACACCTTC | CSVPRSGPYGYTF
TRBJ2-7 | TRBV19 | . | many | TGTGCCAGTAGTGCCCGAGGCGGGCCCCCCCCCTACGAGCAGTACTTC | CASSARGGPPPYEQYF
TRBJ1-1 | TRBV15 | . | . | TGTGCCACCAGCAGTGTAAAGACTGAAGCTTTCTTT | CATSSVKTEAFF
TRBJ2-3 | TRBV10-3 | . | few | TGTGCCATCAGTGAGTCGATGGTCGGCACAGATACGCAGTATTTT | CAISESMVGTDTQYF
TRBJ1-1 | TRBV15 | TRBD1 | . | TGTGCCACCAGCGCCCCGCGGACAGGGGGGCGAACTGAAGCTTTCTTT | CATSAPRTGGRTEAFF
TRBJ2-7 | TRBV12-3/TRBV12-4 | . | few | TGTGCCAGCAGTTCTATAGGGCCGTTCTACGAGCAGTACTTC | CASSSIGPFYEQYF